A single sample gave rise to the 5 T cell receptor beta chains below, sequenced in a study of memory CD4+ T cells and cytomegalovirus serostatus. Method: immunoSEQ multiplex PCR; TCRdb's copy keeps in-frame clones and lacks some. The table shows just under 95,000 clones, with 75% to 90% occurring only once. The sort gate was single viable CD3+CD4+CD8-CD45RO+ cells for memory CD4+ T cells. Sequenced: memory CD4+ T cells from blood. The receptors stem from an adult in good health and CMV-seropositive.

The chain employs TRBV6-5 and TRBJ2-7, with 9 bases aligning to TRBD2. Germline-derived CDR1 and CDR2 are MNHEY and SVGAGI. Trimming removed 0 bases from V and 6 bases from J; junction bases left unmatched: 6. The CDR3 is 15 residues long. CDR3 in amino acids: CASSYSSGSGGEQYF. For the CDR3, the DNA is TGTGCCAGCAGTTACTCTAGCGGGAGCGGTGGCGAGCAGTACTTC.

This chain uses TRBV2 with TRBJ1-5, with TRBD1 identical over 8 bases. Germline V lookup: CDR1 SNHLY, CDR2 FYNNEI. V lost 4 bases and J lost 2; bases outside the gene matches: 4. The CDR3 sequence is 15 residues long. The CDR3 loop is CASSADRVGNQPQHF. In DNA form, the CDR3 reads TGTGCCAGCAGTGCGGACAGGGTGGGCAATCAGCCCCAGCATTTT.

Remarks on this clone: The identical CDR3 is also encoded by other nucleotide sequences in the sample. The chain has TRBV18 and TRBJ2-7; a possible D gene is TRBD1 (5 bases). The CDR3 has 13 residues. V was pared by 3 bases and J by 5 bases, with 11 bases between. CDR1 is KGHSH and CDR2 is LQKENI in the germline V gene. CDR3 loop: CASSPRIGDEQYF. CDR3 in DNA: TGTGCCAGCTCACCTCGTATAGGGGACGAGCAGTACTTC.

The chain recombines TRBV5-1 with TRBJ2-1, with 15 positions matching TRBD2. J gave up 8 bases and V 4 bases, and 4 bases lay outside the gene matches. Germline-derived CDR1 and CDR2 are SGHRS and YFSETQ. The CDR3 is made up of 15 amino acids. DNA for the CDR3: TGCGCCAGCAGCAGGACTAGCGGGAGGGACCATGAGCAGTTCTTC. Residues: CASSRTSGRDHEQFF. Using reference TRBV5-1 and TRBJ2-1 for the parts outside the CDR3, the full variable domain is KAGVTQTPRYLIKTRGQQVTLSCSPISGHRSVSWYQQTPGQGLQFLFEYFSETQRNKGNFPGRFSGRQFSNSRSEMNVSTLELGDSALYLCASSRTSGRDHEQFFGPGTRLTVL.

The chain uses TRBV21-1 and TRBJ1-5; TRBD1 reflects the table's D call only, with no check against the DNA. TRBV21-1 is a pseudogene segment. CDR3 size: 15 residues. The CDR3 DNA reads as TGTGCCAGCAGCAACGACAGGTCTCCCGATCAGCCCCAGCATTTT. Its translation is CASSNDRSPDQPQHF.